One TCR beta chain is described in this entry. This receptor's antigen is unknown. No per-base quality is available; no much larger clone lies one base away. The data belong to a study of CD4 T cells in lung cancer (dated by TCRdb to the late 2010s). Turning to the overall study: The study screened blood T cells of NSCLC patients for responses to candidate mutation-encoded neoepitopes and isolated neoantigen-specific CD4+ T-cell clones and TCRs. Before blood donation, patients had received treatments including platinum chemotherapy, and some received nivolumab or pembrolizumab. TCRB deep sequencing tracked the frequency of neoantigen-specific clonotypes in tumor resections, non-adjacent lung and cultured T-cell products. The patients who underwent resection had lung adenocarcinoma or squamous cell carcinoma, were aged 60 to 69 when blood was donated, and were mostly former smokers. Tumor and non-adjacent lung tissue were obtained from a handful of patients undergoing curative-intent resections for stage I-III non-small cell lung cancer. Broad study findings and their caveats: Rather than memory responses to the cancer, some blood-derived responses might reflect cross-reactivity or in vitro priming of naive T cells.

From the same resection, non-adjacent lung tissue was collected as far as possible from the malignant lesion, at a distance of at least 3 cm. Libraries were made using the immunoSEQ multiplex PCR assay. Qiagen DNeasy or QIAamp micro DNA kits were used to isolate DNA, and the Adaptive Biotechnology human TCRB sequencing kit was used to sequence TCRB. Sequencing of TCRB libraries was performed on an Illumina MiSeq. As for how the authors treated the data: TCRB sequence data were analyzed with the kit provider's software, and tumor enrichment of clonotype templates was tested with Fisher's exact test. The source is immuneACCESS, and TCRdb retained only in-frame sequences with V and J called. Part of the clones is not carried over; for the studies checked, unresolved V genes explain less than half of this, and the remainder is unexplained. For V, J and clone size, that table is used; D and trimming come from the DNA. The sample profile shows about 10,000 clones; over 50% of them were found once. Of the sample, 15% falls within the top ten clones.

V loses 6 bases of germline sequence and J loses 5 bases, and the interval between the two ends is 11 bases. The CDR3 runs 13 residues from the cysteine to the phenylalanine. Only the CDR3 DNA stays, 39 bases, in frame from base 1. From a lookup of the germline V gene, CDR1 and CDR2 are KGHSH and LQKENI. The sequenced sample consisted of normal lung tissue taken away from the tumor. The receptor was derived from a man aged 60 to 69 with non-small cell lung cancer. The chain links TRBV18 with TRBJ2-1; the D segment could be TRBD2, given 6 matching bases. The CDR3 corresponds to CASSPGLHNEQFF. The base sequence is TGTGCCAGCTCGCCGGGACTTCACAATGAGCAGTTCTTC.